A single sample is the source of the 2 T cell receptor beta chains below, sequenced in a study of T cell responses to AZD1222 COVID-19 vaccine. Profiling relied on immunoSEQ multiplex PCR, and the TCRdb table lists in-frame clones only, not all of them. Here the sample spans just over 80,000 clones, approximately 90% being singletons. The sample in question was peripheral blood, obtained on day 0 of AZD1222 vaccination. The receptors stem from an adult in good health.

The V call is TRBV2, the J call TRBJ1-5; D is unresolved. The CDR3 has 14 amino acids. V was pared by 6 bases and J by 4 bases, with 13 bases between. Per the germline V gene, CDR1 is SNHLY and CDR2 is FYNNEI. CDR3 sequence: CASSGRPQNQPQHF. The CDR3 DNA sequence: TGTGCCAGCAGCGGAAGACCTCAGAATCAGCCCCAGCATTTT.

The chain joins TRBV9 to TRBJ1-3; D not resolved. CDR1 is SGDLS, CDR2 YYNGEE, per germline. The CDR3 is 16 residues long. V lost 4 bases and J lost 0, with 14 bases in between. The CDR3 DNA reads TGTGCCAGCAGCTCGCAACCCGGGAGCTCTGGAAACACCATATATTTT. It specifies CASSSQPGSSGNTIYF. Full variable domain (missing parts from reference TRBV9 and TRBJ1-3): DSGVTQTPKHLITATGQRVTLRCSPRSGDLSVYWYQQSLDQGLQFLIQYYNGEERAKGNILERFSAQQFPDLHSELNLSSLELGDSALYFCASSSQPGSSGNTIYFGEGSWLTVV.